Following are 25 T cell receptor beta chains from one sample sequenced in a study of shared clonotypes between healthy human individuals. Clones were sequenced by immunoSEQ multiplex PCR, and TCRdb holds only the in-frame ones, with some missing. The sample carries 1 million to 1.2 million clones, roughly 77% recorded once. The material sequenced was memory CD4+ T cells from PBMCs. Described subset: CD45RA-negative fraction. The source is a man younger than 30 in good health. Some clones in this sample may be carry-over from other donors' samples.

This rearrangement joins TRBV15 to TRBJ2-7; 15 bases are shared with TRBD2. The CDR3 covers 20 residues. Germline loops: CDR1 LNHNV, CDR2 YYDKDF (reference sequence). The V segment lost 3 bases and the J segment 2 bases; nucleotides outside the gene matches: 14. The CDR3 DNA reads as TGTGCCACCAGCAGTGACTTCCCGGGACTAGCGGGAGGTATCGCCTACGAGCAGTACTTC. Amino acid sequence: CATSSDFPGLAGGIAYEQYF.

Here the CDR3 DNA reads TGTGCCAGCAGCTTAGGGCAGGGATATGGCTACACCTTC. This translates into CASSLGQGYGYTF. The chain uses TRBV7-6 and TRBJ1-2, with D maybe TRBD1 (5 bases). This CDR3 is 13 amino acids long. Germline V gene lookup returns CDR1 SGHVS and CDR2 FNYEAQ. V was cut by 1 base and J by 5 bases, with 8 bases left in between.

This clone was observed a single time. The genes are TRBV5-1 and TRBJ2-1; no clear D. The length of the CDR3 is 14 residues. CDR1 and CDR2 (germline): SGHRS, YFSETQ. V dropped 0 bases and J dropped 7 bases, with 11 bases sitting between them. DNA for the CDR3: TGCGCCAGCAGCTTGGGAAGAGTCGGAAATGAGCAGTTCTTC. As protein: CASSLGRVGNEQFF.

V and J are TRBV19 and TRBJ2-7; tentatively, D is TRBD2 (5 bases). Trimming stripped 3 bases from V and 2 bases from J, with 8 bases between. The CDR3 loop spans 13 amino acids. Germline CDR1 LNHDA, CDR2 SQIVND (reference sequence). Written as DNA, the CDR3 is TGTGCCAGTAGTATGAGAGGGACCTACGAGCAGTACTTC. Amino acid sequence: CASSMRGTYEQYF.

Note on this clone: Other DNA sequences in this sample translate to the same CDR3. The rearrangement links TRBV9 to TRBJ1-1, with no clear D. The germline gives CDR1 SGDLS, CDR2 YYNGEE. V lost 3 bases to trimming and J lost 1 base, with 7 bases between them. The CDR3 covers 13 residues. CDR3 region: CASSATGNTEAFF. The CDR3, as DNA: TGTGCCAGCAGCGCAACTGGGAACACTGAAGCTTTCTTT.

The chain joins TRBV29-1 to TRBJ2-7; D is unresolved. CDR1 is SQVTM, CDR2 ANQGSEA, per germline. The V end was cut by 7 bases, the J end by 6 bases, with 13 bases between. The CDR3 contains 11 residues. The CDR3 is CSARSTGEQYF. CDR3 bases: TGCAGCGCACGCTCGACTGGCGAGCAGTACTTC.

V and J are TRBV7-8 and TRBJ1-5; D not resolved. The germline V gene encodes CDR1 SGHVS and CDR2 FQNEAQ. The V gene lost 4 bases and the J gene lost 7 bases, with 14 bases spanning the gap. This CDR3 has 14 residues. CDR3 loop: CASSSGGFYQPQHF. The CDR3 DNA follows: TGTGCCAGCAGCTCGGGCGGATTTTACCAGCCCCAGCATTTT.

Points on this clone: The same CDR3 can be traced to other DNA sequences in this sample. The chain employs TRBV5-4 and TRBJ2-5; TRBD2 might be the D (6 bases). V lost 4 bases, J lost 4 bases, and 11 bases lay in between. The CDR3 length is 13 residues. Germline V gene data show CDR1 as SGHNT and CDR2 as YYREEE (reference sequence). This CDR3 is CASSRQGGETQYF. CDR3 DNA: TGTGCCAGCAGCCGCCAGGGAGGAGAGACCCAGTACTTC.

This clone was picked up one time. The chain links TRBV11-3 to TRBJ2-3, with D tentatively TRBD2 (6 bases). The CDR3 is 16 residues long. Per the germline V gene, CDR1 is SGHNT and CDR2 is YENEEA. V lost 5 bases and J lost 0, with 15 bases in between. CDR3 protein: CASSLLGGASTDTQYF. The CDR3, as DNA: TGTGCCAGCAGCCTCCTCGGCGGGGCAAGCACAGATACGCAGTATTTT.

The CDR3 coding sequence is TGTGCCAGCAGCCAAGATACCGTAAGGGAGCTGTTTTTT. It encodes CASSQDTVRELFF. The chain recombines TRBV4-2 with TRBJ2-2, with D uncertain. V lost 0 bases to trimming and J lost 9 bases, with 8 bases between them. The germline V gene has CDR1 LGHNA and CDR2 YNFKEQ. The CDR3 runs to 13 residues.

A remark on this clone: The sample contains more than one DNA sequence encoding this CDR3. This chain connects TRBV7-2 to TRBJ2-7, with D possibly being TRBD1 (6 bases). This CDR3 is built from 12 residues. Germline V gene lookup returns CDR1 SGHTA and CDR2 FQGNSA. Trimming took 6 bases from V and 4 from J, leaving 10 bases between them. The CDR3 sequence is CASSKGGYEQYF. The CDR3 nucleotides read TGTGCCAGCAGTAAAGGGGGTTACGAGCAGTACTTC.

This clone was detected a few times. The J gene is TRBJ1-1, the V gene TRBV10-2; D ambiguous. Between the trimmed V and J ends, which lost 6 bases and 6 bases, there was a span of 17 bases. The CDR3 length is 14 residues. Per germline, CDR1 WSHSY and CDR2 SAAADI. The CDR3: CASSDLRRSPEAFF. CDR3 bases: TGCGCCAGCAGCGACCTCCGTAGGTCCCCTGAAGCTTTCTTT.

This sequence joins TRBV7-9 and TRBJ1-5; a weak D match, TRBD1 (5 bases). The V gene lost 7 bases and the J gene lost 1 base, with 17 bases spanning the gap. The germline gives CDR1 SEHNR, CDR2 FQNEAQ (reference sequence). The CDR3 is 16 amino acids. The CDR3 nucleotides read TGTGCCAGCACCCGGGGGGAGGGATCCAGCAATCAGCCCCAGCATTTT. Its protein product is CASTRGEGSSNQPQHF. The entire variable domain, with the rest obtained from reference TRBV7-9 and TRBJ1-5, is as follows: DTGVSQNPRHKITKRGQNVTFRCDPISEHNRLYWYRQTLGQGPEFLTYFQNEAQLEKSRLLSDRFSAERPKGSFSTLEIQRTEQGDSAMYLCASTRGEGSSNQPQHFGDGTRLSIL.

This chain connects TRBV28 to TRBJ1-4, with 11 bases that match TRBD1. CDR3 length equals 13 residues. Germline CDR1 reads MDHEN; CDR2 reads SYDVKM. Germline trimming cut 6 bases from V and 10 bases from J; bases unmatched to any gene: 4. CDR3 amino acids: CASRGQGEGKLFF. The CDR3 DNA reads TGTGCCAGCAGGGGACAGGGGGAGGGAAAACTGTTTTTT.

This sequence joins TRBV10-1 and TRBJ1-2; 9 bases agree with TRBD1. The length of the CDR3 is 17 residues. V was pared by 3 bases and J by 0 bases, with 8 bases of the junction left unmatched. Germline loops: CDR1 WNHNN, CDR2 SYGVQD (reference sequence). In DNA, the CDR3 is TGCGCCAGCAGTGATACACTCCGGGACAGGGCTAACTATGGCTACACCTTC. Translated: CASSDTLRDRANYGYTF.

The CDR3 nucleotides read TGTGCCAGCAGTCAGGGGGTCACCTACGAGCAGTACTTC. Protein sequence: CASSQGVTYEQYF. The chain recombines TRBV6-6 with TRBJ2-7; 7 bases agree with TRBD1. Per germline, CDR1 MNHNY and CDR2 SVGAGI (reference sequence). The junction had 3 bases not matched to a gene; V was cut back by 5 bases and J by 2 bases. This CDR3 is 13 amino acids long.

In regard to this clone: A much larger clone differs from this one at a single base, so this may be a read error. This sequence joins TRBV30 and TRBJ1-5, with D hard to call. CDR3 length: 13 amino acids. Germline CDR1 GTSNPN, CDR2 SVGIG (reference sequence). The V end lost 6 bases, the J end lost 5 bases, and 14 bases lay between the germline ends. CDR3: CACSPQVDQPQHF. CDR3 in DNA: TGTGCCTGCAGCCCTCAAGTGGATCAGCCCCAGCATTTT. Full variable domain (missing parts from reference TRBV30 and TRBJ1-5): SQTIHQWPATLVQPVGSPLSLECTVEGTSNPNLYWYRQAAGRGLQLLFYSVGIGQISSEVPQNLSASRPQDRQFILSSKKLLLSDSGFYLCACSPQVDQPQHFGDGTRLSIL.

V and J are TRBV11-2 and TRBJ2-7; D remains unclear. The CDR3 spans 17 residues. Trimming shortened V by 4 bases and J by 2 bases, and 21 bases separated the two germline ends. Germline V lookup: CDR1 SGHAT, CDR2 FQNNGV. The CDR3 is CASSSNKWEDPTYEQYF. The CDR3 coding sequence is TGTGCCAGCAGCTCGAATAAATGGGAAGACCCTACCTACGAGCAGTACTTC.

The J gene is TRBJ2-6, the V gene TRBV7-8; TRBD1 is a possible D gene (6 bases). Germline CDR1 and CDR2: SGHVS and FQNEAQ. Trimming stripped 1 base from V and 3 bases from J, with 16 bases between. CDR3 length: 18 residues. DNA of the CDR3: TGTGCCAGCAGCTTAGAGAGGGGGTTAAACTTTGGGGCCAACGTCCTGACTTTC. This codes for CASSLERGLNFGANVLTF.

This chain uses TRBV9 with TRBJ1-3; no firm D call. The ends were cut back, 1 base at V and 2 bases at J, with 10 bases in the middle. The CDR3 contains 15 residues. Germline CDR1 SGDLS, CDR2 YYNGEE. CDR3 protein: CASSVRAEPGNTIYF. The CDR3 bases are TGTGCCAGCAGCGTAAGGGCAGAGCCTGGAAACACCATATATTTT.

J is TRBJ2-5 and V is TRBV29-1, with D perhaps matching TRBD1 (6 bases). Between the trimmed V and J ends, which lost 4 bases and 1 base, there was a span of 10 bases. Germline CDR1 and CDR2: SQVTM and ANQGSEA. This CDR3 has 13 residues. The CDR3 spells CSVGSRGQETQYF. DNA of the CDR3: TGCAGCGTTGGTTCCAGGGGCCAAGAGACCCAGTACTTC. Together with reference TRBV29-1 and TRBJ2-5, the CDR3 gives the full variable domain: SAVISQKPSRDICQRGTSLTIQCQVDSQVTMMFWYRQQPGQSLTLIATANQGSEATYESGFVIDKFPISRPNLTFSTLTVSNMSPEDSSIYLCSVGSRGQETQYFGPGTRLLVL.

V usage is TRBV27 and J usage is TRBJ2-1; D is perhaps TRBD1 (6 bases). V was shortened by 6 bases and J by 5 bases, with 14 bases between the two germline ends. This CDR3 is 14 amino acids long. The germline V gene has CDR1 MNHEY and CDR2 SMNVEV (reference sequence). CDR3 in amino acids: CASSNYRAHNEQFF. DNA for the CDR3: TGTGCCAGCAGCAACTACAGGGCCCACAATGAGCAGTTCTTC.

This clone was recorded a few times. The chain joins TRBV28 to TRBJ1-1; unclear D gene. CDR1 and CDR2 from the germline V gene are MDHEN and SYDVKM. CDR3 length: 12 amino acids. Trimming cost V 4 bases and J 5 bases, with 8 bases left between them. The CDR3 DNA reads as TGTGCCAGCAGTTCCCACGTAACTGAAGCTTTCTTT. Its protein is CASSSHVTEAFF.

The rearrangement uses TRBV5-1 and TRBJ2-5; D uncertain. This CDR3 is built from 13 residues. The germline gives CDR1 SGHRS, CDR2 YFSETQ. The germline V and J ends were trimmed by 7 bases and 1 base, with 11 bases remaining between them. CDR3 amino acids: CASAPGSQETQYF. The CDR3 bases are TGCGCCAGCGCCCCTGGGTCCCAAGAGACCCAGTACTTC.

This chain links TRBV7-8 with TRBJ2-1; D might be TRBD2 (5 bases). The ends were cut back, 5 bases at V and 4 bases at J, with 24 bases in the middle. The CDR3 consists of 18 residues. Germline CDR1 SGHVS, CDR2 FQNEAQ. The DNA for the CDR3 is TGTGCCAGCAGCGCCCGTGGTGGCAGCGGATCTTCTTACAATGAGCAGTTCTTC. It codes for CASSARGGSGSSYNEQFF.